One TCR beta chain is described in this entry. Which antigen it targets is not known. Base qualities are not at hand, and no much larger clone is one base apart. The data belong to a study of blood T cell repertoires in COVID-19 (dated by TCRdb to about 2020). In the study overall: Samples from collaborators originated in the United States, Italy and Spain and spanned both the acute and convalescent phases of COVID-19. The repertoires were released in a freely available public database meant as a resource for research on the immune response to SARS-CoV-2. The samples were drawn from the first 160 participants of the ongoing ImmuneRACE study and from more than 1,000 subjects provided by 6 global collaborators. A de-identified subject ID, COVID-19 status, age in years and sex were almost always included in the sample metadata. The prospective study material was composed of cDNA or gDNA derived from T cells, B-cell-depleted T cells, or PBMCs. Where available, HLA class I and class II types were obtained from metadata supplied by the sample provider rather than from assay-based typing. The dataset comprised deeply sampled blood TCRbeta repertoires from subjects exposed to, actively infected with, or recovered from COVID-19.

Germline trimming: 3 bases from V, 5 bases from J; junction bases outside gene matches: 10. The CDR3 goes from the cysteine to the phenylalanine over 17 residues. Left in the record is the CDR3 DNA by itself, 51 bases read in frame from the first base. CDR1 and CDR2, looked up from the germline V gene, are LGHNA and YSLEER. In the prospective study, participants were about 18 to 95 years old, resided in about two dozen geographic areas of the United States, and were enrolled through a virtual design. To assign participants to cohorts, the prospective study relied on clinical history that participants themselves reported in a screening survey and a study questionnaire. Recovered participants in ImmuneRACE Cohort 3 were defined as having two consecutive negative NP/OP PCR tests, clearance from a healthcare professional, or resolution of symptoms. Mobile phlebotomists in the prospective study collected whole blood, serum and a nasopharyngeal or oropharyngeal swab from every participant. Participants in the prospective study had the option to provide additional blood draws and questionnaires over an approximately 2-month period. Blood samples from the prospective study were shipped frozen or at room temperature prior to DNA extraction.

The immunoSEQ Assay, a bias-controlled multiplex PCR, was used to amplify TCRbeta CDR3 regions from genomic DNA. Concerning the study's data processing: Nucleated cell counts per sample were estimated from amplification of reference gene primers within the assay. To quantify the absolute abundance of each unique TCRbeta CDR3 rearrangement, sequence reads were collapsed and filtered. For each sample, productive Simpson clonality was calculated as the square root of Simpson's diversity index over productive rearrangements. TCRdb re-hosts the immuneACCESS table, in-frame sequences only. Its copies lack some clones; in the studies checked, an unresolved V gene accounts for under half of them, and the cause for the rest is not known. The V and J calls and clone size were taken over from that table, and D and trimming were inferred from the DNA. The sample table lists about 270,000 clones, about 87% of them with a count of one. The leading ten clones occupy about 3% of the sample.

On the study overall, not on this receptor specifically: Clinical and demographic metadata were provided uncurated, with the amount varying by source and participant.

The specimen was PBMCs or T cells enriched from blood (not recorded which). Recombination joined TRBV4-3 with TRBJ2-2; 9 bases in the junction line up with TRBD1. The sequence was collected from a woman between 45 and 60 years old who had recovered from COVID-19. The CDR3 in this case is CASSHDSGQGRTGELFF. The bases are TGCGCCAGCAGCCACGACTCGGGACAGGGAAGAACCGGGGAGCTGTTTTTT.